This paragraph covers one T cell receptor beta chain sequence. This CDR3 contains 15 residues. Germline loops: CDR1 SGHTA, CDR2 FQGNSA. V shed 4 bases and J shed 4 bases, with 14 bases lying between them. These data come from a study of beta chain features in type 1 diabetes. Every bit of the isolated RNA underwent reverse transcription, so sequencing read expressed TCRB transcripts. Profiled with immunoSEQ multiplex PCR; TCRdb holds only in-frame clones, not every one. This table holds 150,000 to 200,000 clones, roughly 9.1% found once. Sequences were obtained from central memory CD4+ T cells from blood. The chain joins TRBV7-2 to TRBJ1-5; tentative D call: TRBD1 (6 bases). The sequence was obtained from a young woman in good health. CDR3 amino acids: CASSSQGGWNQPQHF. For the CDR3, the DNA is TGTGCCAGCAGCTCTCAAGGGGGTTGGAATCAGCCCCAGCATTTT.